The T cell receptor beta chain under discussion was sequenced for a study of cytomegalovirus exposure and HLA in healthy donors. V was shortened by 5 bases and J by 4 bases, with 12 bases between the two germline ends. Germline CDR1 SEHNR, CDR2 FQNEAQ (reference sequence). The CDR3 runs to 13 residues. The PCR had 60 Vbeta and 13 Jbeta primers. Assay used: immunoSEQ multiplex PCR; TCRdb lists only in-frame clones, some missing. In the table there are 140,000 to 150,000 clones, around 72% of which are singletons. This TCR derives from a man aged 35 to 55 in good health and CMV-seronegative. The chain recombines TRBV7-9 with TRBJ2-7; D unclear. Sample: PBMCs. The CDR3 bases are TGTGCCAGCAGCCCGTCGACATTTTACGAGCAGTACTTC. This translates into CASSPSTFYEQYF.